This TCR beta chain stems from a study of shared clonotypes between healthy human individuals. Naive CD8 cells lacked CD45RO, underwent positive selection for CCR7 and left out terminally differentiated effector memory CD45RA+ cells. Here immunoSEQ multiplex PCR was the method, and the copy in TCRdb shows in-frame clones only, minus some. The sample shows 1.5 million to 2.5 million clones, about 95% of them seen only once. V was trimmed by 4 bases and J by 3 bases, leaving 16 bases between them. The CDR3 has 15 residues. CDR1 SGDLS and CDR2 YYNGEE come from the germline V gene. The specimen was naive CD8+ T cells sorted from blood. The chain has TRBV9 and TRBJ1-2; D possibly corresponds to TRBD1 (5 bases). The clonotype was recovered from a man aged 18 to 35 in good health. The CDR3: CASSPWDEVDYGYTF. CDR3 nucleotides: TGTGCCAGCAGCCCATGGGACGAGGTGGACTATGGCTACACCTTC. Supplemented by reference TRBV9 and TRBJ1-2, the full variable domain reads DSGVTQTPKHLITATGQRVTLRCSPRSGDLSVYWYQQSLDQGLQFLIQYYNGEERAKGNILERFSAQQFPDLHSELNLSSLELGDSALYFCASSPWDEVDYGYTFGSGTRLTVV.